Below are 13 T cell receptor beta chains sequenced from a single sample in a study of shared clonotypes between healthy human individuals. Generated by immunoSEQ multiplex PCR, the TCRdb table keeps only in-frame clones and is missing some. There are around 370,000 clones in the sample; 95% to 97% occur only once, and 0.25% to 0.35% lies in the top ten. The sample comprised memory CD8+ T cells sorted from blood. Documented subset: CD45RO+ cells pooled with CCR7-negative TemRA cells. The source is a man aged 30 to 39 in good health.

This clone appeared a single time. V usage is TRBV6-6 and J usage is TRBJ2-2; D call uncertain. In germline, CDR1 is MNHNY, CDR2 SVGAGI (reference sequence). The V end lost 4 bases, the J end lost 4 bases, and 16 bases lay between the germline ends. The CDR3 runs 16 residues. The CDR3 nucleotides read TGTGCCAGCAGTTTAGACCCCCGCATAGGCACCGGGGAGCTGTTTTTT. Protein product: CASSLDPRIGTGELFF.

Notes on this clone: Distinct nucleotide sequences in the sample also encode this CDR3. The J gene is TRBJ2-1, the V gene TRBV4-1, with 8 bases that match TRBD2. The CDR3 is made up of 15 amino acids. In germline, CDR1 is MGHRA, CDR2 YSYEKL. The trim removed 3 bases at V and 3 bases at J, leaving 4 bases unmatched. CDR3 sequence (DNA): TGCGCCAGCAGCCAGGGGCTAGCGGGCTACAATGAGCAGTTCTTC. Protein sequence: CASSQGLAGYNEQFF.

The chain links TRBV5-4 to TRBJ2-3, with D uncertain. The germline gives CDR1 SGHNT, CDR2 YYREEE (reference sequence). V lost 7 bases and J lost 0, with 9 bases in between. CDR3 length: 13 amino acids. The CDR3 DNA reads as TGTGCCAGCGAAATAAAGAGCACAGATACGCAGTATTTT. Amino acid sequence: CASEIKSTDTQYF.

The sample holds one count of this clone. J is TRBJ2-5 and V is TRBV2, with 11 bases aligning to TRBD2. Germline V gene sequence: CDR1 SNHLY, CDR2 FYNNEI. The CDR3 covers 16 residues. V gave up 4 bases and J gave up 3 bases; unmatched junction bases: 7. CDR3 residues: CASSVPGTSGKETQYF. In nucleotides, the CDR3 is TGTGCCAGCAGTGTTCCCGGGACTAGCGGCAAAGAGACCCAGTACTTC.

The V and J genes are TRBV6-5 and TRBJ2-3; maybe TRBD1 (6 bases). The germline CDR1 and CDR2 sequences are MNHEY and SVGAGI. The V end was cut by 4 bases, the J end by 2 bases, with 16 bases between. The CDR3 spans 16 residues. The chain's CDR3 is CASSSGTLYSTDTQYF. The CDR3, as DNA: TGTGCCAGCAGTTCCGGGACACTCTACTCCACAGATACGCAGTATTTT.

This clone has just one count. CDR3 sequence: CASSKTGTQYF. CDR3 coding DNA: TGTGCCAGCAGCAAAACGGGGACCCAGTACTTC. The chain carries TRBV11-1 and TRBJ2-5, with no clear D. CDR3 length: 11 residues. Trimming removed 5 bases from V and 7 bases from J, with 8 bases in between. Germline loops: CDR1 SGHAT, CDR2 FQDESV (reference sequence). The whole variable domain, remainder taken from reference TRBV11-1 and TRBJ2-5, is EAEVAQSPRYKITEKSQAVAFWCDPISGHATLYWYRQILGQGPELLVQFQDESVVDDSQLPKDRFSAERLKGVDSTLKIQPAELGDSAMYLCASSKTGTQYFGPGTRLLVL.

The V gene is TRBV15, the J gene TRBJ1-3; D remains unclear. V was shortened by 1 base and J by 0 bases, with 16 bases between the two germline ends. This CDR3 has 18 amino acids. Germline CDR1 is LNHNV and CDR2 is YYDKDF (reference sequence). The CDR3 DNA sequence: TGTGCCACCAGCAGAGGAGGGTGGACCCCGCTCTCTGGAAACACCATATATTTT. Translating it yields CATSRGGWTPLSGNTIYF.

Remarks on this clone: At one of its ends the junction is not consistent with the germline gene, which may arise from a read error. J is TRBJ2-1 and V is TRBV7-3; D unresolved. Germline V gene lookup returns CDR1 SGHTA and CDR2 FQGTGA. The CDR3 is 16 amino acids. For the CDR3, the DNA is TGTGCCAGCAGCCCTCCCGGGCAGAACCCGTTCTATGAGCAGCTCTTC. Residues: CASSPPGQNPFYEQLF.

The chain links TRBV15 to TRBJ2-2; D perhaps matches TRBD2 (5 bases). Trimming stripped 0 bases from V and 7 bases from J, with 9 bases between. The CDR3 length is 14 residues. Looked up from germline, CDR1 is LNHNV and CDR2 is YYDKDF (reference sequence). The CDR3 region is CATSRDKGLGELFF. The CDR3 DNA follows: TGTGCCACCAGCAGAGATAAAGGACTCGGGGAGCTGTTTTTT.

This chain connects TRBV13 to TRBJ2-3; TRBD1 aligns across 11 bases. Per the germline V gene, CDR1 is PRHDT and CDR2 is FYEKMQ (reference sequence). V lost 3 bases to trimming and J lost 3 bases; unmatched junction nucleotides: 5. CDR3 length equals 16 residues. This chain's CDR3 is CASSFGGQGATDTQYF. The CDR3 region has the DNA TGTGCCAGCAGCTTCGGCGGACAGGGGGCTACAGATACGCAGTATTTT.

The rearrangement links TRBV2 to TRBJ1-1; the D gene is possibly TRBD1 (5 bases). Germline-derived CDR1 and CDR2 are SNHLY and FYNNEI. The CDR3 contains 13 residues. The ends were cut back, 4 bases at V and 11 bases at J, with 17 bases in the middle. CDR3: CASSATISRGAFF. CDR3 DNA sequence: TGTGCCAGCAGTGCCACCATTAGTAGGGGTGCTTTCTTT.

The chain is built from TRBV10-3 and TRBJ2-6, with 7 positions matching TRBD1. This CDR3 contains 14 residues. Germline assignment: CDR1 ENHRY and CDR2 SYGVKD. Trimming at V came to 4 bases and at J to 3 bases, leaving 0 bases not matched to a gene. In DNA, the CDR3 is TGTGCCATCAGTGGACAGGGTGGGGCCAACGTCCTGACTTTC. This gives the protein CAISGQGGANVLTF.

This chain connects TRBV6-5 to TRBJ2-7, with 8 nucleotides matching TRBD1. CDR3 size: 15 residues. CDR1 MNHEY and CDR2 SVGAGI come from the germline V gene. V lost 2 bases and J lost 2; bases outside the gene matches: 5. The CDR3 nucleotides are TGTGCCAGCAGTTACGCCCGGACAGGGACCTACGAGCAGTACTTC. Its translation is CASSYARTGTYEQYF.